The rows below give T cell receptor beta chains drawn from one sample of a study of T-cell memory formation after mild COVID-19. A single record per CDR3 protein comes from TCRdb applying MiXCR to the 5' RACE reads. The repertoire holds some 210,000 distinct CDR3 sequences, with 10% to 13% as singletons. The sequencing input was PBMCs or a T cell subset sorted from them (not recorded which). These receptors were collected from a man between 18 and 35 years old who had mild COVID-19 (a few samples of this study predate the infection). Cell type and time point are not known. Each CDR3 is given with its conserved first and last residue. Each record gives: V gene, clone size, D gene, J gene, CDR3 protein, CDR3 DNA. The D gene is left open where the match is weak. Clone size appears in some rows only: once, few, many, or a class for an expanded clone.

V gene: TRBV7-2
clone size: few
D gene: TRBD1
J gene: TRBJ1-6
CDR3 protein: CASSPYWSGTGYSPLHF
CDR3 DNA: TGTGCCAGCAGCCCTTATTGGTCCGGGACAGGGTATTCACCCCTCCACTTT

V gene: TRBV12-3/TRBV12-4
clone size: few
D gene: NA
J gene: TRBJ2-1
CDR3 protein: CASSSTNEQFF
CDR3 DNA: TGTGCCAGCAGTTCGACCAATGAGCAGTTCTTC

V gene: TRBV20-1
clone size: NA
D gene: NA
J gene: TRBJ2-4
CDR3 protein: CSAPFRGKNIQYF
CDR3 DNA: TGCAGTGCCCCATTTCGAGGCAAAAACATTCAGTACTTC

V gene: TRBV19
clone size: few
D gene: NA
J gene: TRBJ2-7
CDR3 protein: CASRDIGSSYEQYF
CDR3 DNA: TGTGCCAGTAGGGACATCGGCTCGTCCTACGAGCAGTACTTC

V gene: TRBV7-9
clone size: few
D gene: NA
J gene: TRBJ2-7
CDR3 protein: CASSVPPYEQYF
CDR3 DNA: TGTGCCAGCAGCGTACCCCCCTACGAGCAGTACTTC

V gene: TRBV28
clone size: NA
D gene: NA
J gene: TRBJ1-5
CDR3 protein: CASSQFMDQPQHF
CDR3 DNA: TGTGCCAGCAGCCAATTCATGGATCAGCCCCAGCATTTT

V gene: TRBV9
clone size: NA
D gene: NA
J gene: TRBJ1-4
CDR3 protein: CASSVTSWGRNEKLFF
CDR3 DNA: TGTGCCAGCAGCGTAACGTCTTGGGGGAGAAATGAAAAACTGTTTTTT

V gene: TRBV4-3
clone size: NA
D gene: TRBD1
J gene: TRBJ1-2
CDR3 protein: CASSQARQGQLAYTF
CDR3 DNA: TGCGCCAGCAGCCAAGCACGACAGGGCCAATTAGCCTACACCTTC

V gene: TRBV7-2
clone size: NA
D gene: NA
J gene: TRBJ2-3
CDR3 protein: CASSSYPMRGLGDPTQYF
CDR3 DNA: TGTGCCAGCAGCTCATATCCCATGCGGGGCCTAGGAGATCCTACGCAGTATTTT

V gene: TRBV6-2/TRBV6-3
clone size: NA
D gene: NA
J gene: TRBJ2-1
CDR3 protein: CASSSIAQGNEQFF
CDR3 DNA: TGTGCCAGCAGCTCCATTGCCCAGGGAAATGAGCAGTTCTTC

V gene: TRBV18
clone size: NA
D gene: TRBD1
J gene: TRBJ2-7
CDR3 protein: CASSAGTGNEQYF
CDR3 DNA: TGTGCCAGCTCCGCCGGGACAGGGAACGAGCAGTACTTC

V gene: TRBV5-5
clone size: few
D gene: NA
J gene: TRBJ1-2
CDR3 protein: CASSLEGTLGYTF
CDR3 DNA: TGTGCCAGCAGCTTGGAGGGGACCTTAGGCTACACCTTC

V gene: TRBV10-3
clone size: once
D gene: TRBD1
J gene: TRBJ1-1
CDR3 protein: CAISTHTGAYTEAFF
CDR3 DNA: TGTGCCATCAGCACTCACACAGGGGCCTACACTGAAGCTTTCTTT

V gene: TRBV29-1
clone size: few
D gene: TRBD1
J gene: TRBJ1-5
CDR3 protein: CSVKEGAVQPQHF
CDR3 DNA: TGCAGCGTGAAAGAGGGGGCTGTTCAGCCCCAGCATTTT

V gene: TRBV20-1
clone size: NA
D gene: TRBD2
J gene: TRBJ2-5
CDR3 protein: CSANSGGTYQETQYF
CDR3 DNA: TGCAGTGCTAATAGCGGGGGGACCTACCAAGAGACCCAGTACTTC

V gene: TRBV12-5
clone size: NA
D gene: NA
J gene: TRBJ2-7
CDR3 protein: CASGLTRGHEQYF
CDR3 DNA: TGTGCTAGTGGTTTGACTAGGGGCCACGAGCAGTACTTC

V gene: TRBV7-9
clone size: few
D gene: NA
J gene: TRBJ1-2
CDR3 protein: CASSLGPGRNGYTF
CDR3 DNA: TGTGCCAGCAGCTTAGGGCCAGGGAGGAATGGCTACACCTTC

V gene: TRBV4-1
clone size: many
D gene: NA
J gene: TRBJ2-4
CDR3 protein: CASSQGVLRGRNIQYF
CDR3 DNA: TGCGCCAGCAGCCAAGGGGTGTTACGGGGTAGGAACATTCAGTACTTC

V gene: TRBV7-2
clone size: NA
D gene: TRBD2
J gene: TRBJ2-3
CDR3 protein: CASSFLAGGTDTQYF
CDR3 DNA: TGTGCCAGCAGCTTTTTGGCGGGAGGGACAGATACGCAGTATTTT

V gene: TRBV20-1
clone size: NA
D gene: NA
J gene: TRBJ1-1
CDR3 protein: CSASRHRVNTEAFF
CDR3 DNA: TGCAGTGCTAGCCGGCACAGGGTAAACACTGAAGCTTTCTTT

V gene: TRBV4-2
clone size: NA
D gene: NA
J gene: TRBJ1-2
CDR3 protein: CASSQDREGNYGYTF
CDR3 DNA: TGTGCCAGCAGCCAAGATCGGGAAGGGAACTATGGCTACACCTTC

V gene: TRBV19
clone size: few
D gene: TRBD1
J gene: TRBJ1-2
CDR3 protein: CASSTGGNGYTF
CDR3 DNA: TGTGCCAGCAGTACAGGGGGCAATGGCTACACCTTC

V gene: TRBV7-2
clone size: few
D gene: NA
J gene: TRBJ2-5
CDR3 protein: CASSSLPGEETQYF
CDR3 DNA: TGTGCCAGCAGCTCCCTGCCAGGGGAAGAGACCCAGTACTTC

V gene: TRBV4-1
clone size: few
D gene: TRBD2
J gene: TRBJ2-3
CDR3 protein: CASSQEGRGDSTDTQYF
CDR3 DNA: TGCGCCAGCAGCCAAGAAGGACGGGGGGATAGCACAGATACGCAGTATTTT

V gene: TRBV20-1
clone size: many
D gene: TRBD2
J gene: TRBJ2-5
CDR3 protein: CSASGGVEETQYF
CDR3 DNA: TGCAGTGCTAGCGGGGGGGTTGAAGAGACCCAGTACTTC

V gene: TRBV7-2
clone size: few
D gene: TRBD1
J gene: TRBJ1-3
CDR3 protein: CASSTKTGAGNTIYF
CDR3 DNA: TGTGCCAGCAGCACGAAGACAGGGGCAGGAAACACCATATATTTT

V gene: TRBV24-1
clone size: few
D gene: NA
J gene: TRBJ2-3
CDR3 protein: CATSDLGSEGADTQYF
CDR3 DNA: TGTGCCACCAGTGATTTGGGGTCCGAAGGGGCAGATACGCAGTATTTT

V gene: TRBV5-1
clone size: NA
D gene: NA
J gene: TRBJ1-2
CDR3 protein: CASTTGDSNYGYTF
CDR3 DNA: TGCGCCAGCACAACAGGCGATTCTAACTATGGCTACACCTTC

V gene: TRBV10-3
clone size: NA
D gene: NA
J gene: TRBJ2-1
CDR3 protein: CAPGARIF
CDR3 DNA: TGTGCCCCTGGGGCGAGAATCTTC

V gene: TRBV20-1
clone size: few
D gene: NA
J gene: TRBJ2-1
CDR3 protein: CSAPSNSYNEQFF
CDR3 DNA: TGCAGTGCACCCAGTAATTCCTACAATGAGCAGTTCTTC

V gene: TRBV5-4
clone size: few
D gene: TRBD1
J gene: TRBJ1-2
CDR3 protein: CASRRTGRHYGYTF
CDR3 DNA: TGTGCCAGCAGAAGGACAGGGCGTCATTATGGCTACACCTTC

V gene: TRBV5-1
clone size: NA
D gene: NA
J gene: TRBJ2-3
CDR3 protein: CASSFDSTDTQYF
CDR3 DNA: TGCGCCAGCAGCTTCGACAGCACAGATACGCAGTATTTT

V gene: TRBV28
clone size: many
D gene: NA
J gene: TRBJ1-5
CDR3 protein: CASSLPRWGNQPQHF
CDR3 DNA: TGTGCCAGCAGCCTCCCCCGTTGGGGCAATCAGCCCCAGCATTTT

V gene: TRBV20-1
clone size: few
D gene: TRBD2
J gene: TRBJ2-5
CDR3 protein: CSAAGERIQETQYF
CDR3 DNA: TGCAGTGCTGCGGGGGAGAGGATTCAAGAGACCCAGTACTTC

V gene: TRBV12-3/TRBV12-4
clone size: NA
D gene: TRBD2
J gene: TRBJ2-3
CDR3 protein: CASSFRGGVDTQYF
CDR3 DNA: TGTGCCAGCAGTTTTCGTGGGGGGGTTGATACGCAGTATTTT

V gene: TRBV12-3/TRBV12-4
clone size: few
D gene: NA
J gene: TRBJ1-2
CDR3 protein: CASSTRANYGYTF
CDR3 DNA: TGTGCCAGCAGCACTAGGGCTAACTATGGCTACACCTTC

V gene: TRBV7-9
clone size: NA
D gene: NA
J gene: TRBJ1-2
CDR3 protein: CASIGVNYGYTF
CDR3 DNA: TGTGCCAGCATTGGGGTAAACTATGGCTACACCTTC

V gene: TRBV7-9
clone size: NA
D gene: TRBD1
J gene: TRBJ1-1
CDR3 protein: CASSLLQKTGRPTEAFF
CDR3 DNA: TGTGCCAGCAGCTTACTTCAGAAGACAGGGCGCCCGACTGAAGCTTTCTTT

V gene: TRBV6-6
clone size: few
D gene: NA
J gene: TRBJ2-5
CDR3 protein: CASTWASQQETQYF
CDR3 DNA: TGTGCCAGCACTTGGGCCTCTCAGCAAGAGACCCAGTACTTC

V gene: TRBV6-2/TRBV6-3
clone size: few
D gene: NA
J gene: TRBJ1-1
CDR3 protein: CASTIARMTNRIDTEAFF
CDR3 DNA: TGTGCCAGCACTATAGCCCGCATGACTAACAGGATCGACACTGAAGCTTTCTTT

V gene: TRBV6-2/TRBV6-3
clone size: few
D gene: TRBD2
J gene: TRBJ2-1
CDR3 protein: CASRLAGSSYNEQFF
CDR3 DNA: TGTGCCAGCAGATTAGCGGGGAGCTCCTACAATGAGCAGTTCTTC

V gene: TRBV29-1
clone size: NA
D gene: NA
J gene: TRBJ2-5
CDR3 protein: CSVDVQQETQYF
CDR3 DNA: TGCAGCGTTGATGTACAGCAAGAGACCCAGTACTTC

V gene: TRBV18
clone size: many
D gene: NA
J gene: TRBJ2-3
CDR3 protein: CASSPPLAGGTQYF
CDR3 DNA: TGTGCCAGCTCACCACCACTAGCAGGAGGTACGCAGTATTTT

V gene: TRBV7-8
clone size: many
D gene: TRBD1
J gene: TRBJ2-6
CDR3 protein: CASSLGQGAGANVLTF
CDR3 DNA: TGTGCCAGCAGCTTGGGACAGGGAGCCGGGGCCAACGTCCTGACTTTC

V gene: TRBV9
clone size: NA
D gene: NA
J gene: TRBJ2-3
CDR3 protein: CASSVERGTQYF
CDR3 DNA: TGTGCCAGCAGCGTAGAACGGGGGACGCAGTATTTT

V gene: TRBV10-3
clone size: few
D gene: TRBD2
J gene: TRBJ2-5
CDR3 protein: CAISSSSGGSETQYF
CDR3 DNA: TGTGCCATCAGCTCTTCGTCGGGGGGTTCTGAGACCCAGTACTTC

V gene: TRBV24-1
clone size: few
D gene: NA
J gene: TRBJ2-3
CDR3 protein: CATSDLASTQYF
CDR3 DNA: TGTGCCACCAGTGATTTGGCAAGTACGCAGTATTTT

V gene: TRBV11-3
clone size: NA
D gene: NA
J gene: TRBJ2-3
CDR3 protein: CASSLEGADTQYF
CDR3 DNA: TGTGCCAGCAGCTTAGAAGGGGCAGATACGCAGTATTTT

V gene: TRBV4-2
clone size: many
D gene: NA
J gene: TRBJ2-4
CDR3 protein: CASSPASGGSKNIQYF
CDR3 DNA: TGTGCCAGCAGCCCCGCTTCTGGGGGGTCCAAAAACATTCAGTACTTC

V gene: TRBV7-2
clone size: NA
D gene: NA
J gene: TRBJ1-5
CDR3 protein: CASSLRGGGDQPQHF
CDR3 DNA: TGTGCCAGCAGCTTAAGGGGCGGGGGTGATCAGCCCCAGCATTTT

V gene: TRBV12-3/TRBV12-4
clone size: NA
D gene: TRBD2
J gene: TRBJ2-3
CDR3 protein: CASALRGVGTDTQYF
CDR3 DNA: TGTGCCAGCGCTTTGCGGGGGGTCGGTACAGATACGCAGTATTTT

V gene: TRBV7-6
clone size: many
D gene: NA
J gene: TRBJ2-5
CDR3 protein: CASSWGTGRETQYF
CDR3 DNA: TGTGCAAGCTCATGGGGGACGGGTCGAGAGACCCAGTACTTC

V gene: TRBV18
clone size: NA
D gene: NA
J gene: TRBJ2-7
CDR3 protein: CASSPPGYEQYF
CDR3 DNA: TGTGCCAGCTCACCACCGGGGTACGAGCAGTACTTC

V gene: TRBV7-3
clone size: many
D gene: NA
J gene: TRBJ2-5
CDR3 protein: CASSLRLQETQYF
CDR3 DNA: TGTGCCAGCAGCTTACGGCTACAAGAGACCCAGTACTTC

V gene: TRBV7-2
clone size: NA
D gene: TRBD2
J gene: TRBJ2-3
CDR3 protein: CASSSPWGGTDTQYF
CDR3 DNA: TGTGCCAGCAGCTCCCCATGGGGGGGGACAGATACGCAGTATTTT

V gene: TRBV12-3/TRBV12-4
clone size: few
D gene: TRBD1
J gene: TRBJ1-5
CDR3 protein: CASSSTGGKQPQHF
CDR3 DNA: TGTGCCAGCAGTTCAACAGGGGGTAAACAGCCCCAGCATTTT

V gene: TRBV9
clone size: NA
D gene: NA
J gene: TRBJ2-3
CDR3 protein: CASSVTGSTDTQYF
CDR3 DNA: TGTGCCAGCAGCGTGACTGGTAGCACAGATACGCAGTATTTT

V gene: TRBV7-6
clone size: few
D gene: TRBD1
J gene: TRBJ1-5
CDR3 protein: CALGGQGSLGQPQHF
CDR3 DNA: TGTGCCCTAGGAGGACAGGGCTCGTTAGGACAGCCCCAGCATTTT

V gene: TRBV7-9
clone size: many
D gene: NA
J gene: TRBJ2-3
CDR3 protein: CASSYVGDTQYF
CDR3 DNA: TGTGCCAGCAGCTATGTAGGGGATACGCAGTATTTT